The sequence of this TCR beta chain was determined in a study of beta chain features in type 1 diabetes. Study details: Sorted cells numbering over 95,000,000 were examined across all samples. Study results and caveats: Significant though moderate, a shortening of TCRB CDR3s appeared in all four CD4+ subsets of Type 1 diabetes patients.

This clone was detected a few times. The antigen is not known. The CDR3 length is 13 residues. Germline CDR1 is LGHNA and CDR2 is YNFKEQ. V lost 4 bases and J 5 bases, leaving 11 bases between the germline ends. Every isolated RNA sample was fully reverse transcribed, so sequencing captured expressed TCRB transcripts. The data were produced by immunoSEQ multiplex PCR, yet TCRdb's version contains in-frame clones alone and is incomplete. The table shows hundreds of thousands of clones, with over 12% occurring only once. Sorting of CD4+ naive, central memory, regulatory and stem cell-like memory cells was performed via CD45RO/CCR7/CD25/CD127/CD95/CD27.

This chain uses TRBV4-2 with TRBJ2-5; D possibly corresponds to TRBD2 (5 bases). This TCR derives from a man between 18 and 35 years old with type 1 diabetes. The sequenced material came from naive CD4+ T cells from blood. CDR3 residues: CASSPTRDETQYF. The CDR3 DNA reads TGTGCCAGCAGCCCAACCCGGGATGAGACCCAGTACTTC.